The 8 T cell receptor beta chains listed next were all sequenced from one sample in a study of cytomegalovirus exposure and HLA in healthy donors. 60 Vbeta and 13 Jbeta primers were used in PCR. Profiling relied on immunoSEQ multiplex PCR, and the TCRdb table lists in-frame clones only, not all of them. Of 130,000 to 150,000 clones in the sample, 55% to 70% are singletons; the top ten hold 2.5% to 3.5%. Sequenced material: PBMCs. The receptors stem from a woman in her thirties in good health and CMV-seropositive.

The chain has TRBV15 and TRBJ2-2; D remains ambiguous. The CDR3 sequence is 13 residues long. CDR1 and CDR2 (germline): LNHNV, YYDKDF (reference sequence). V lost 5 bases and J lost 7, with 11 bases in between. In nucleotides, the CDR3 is TGTGCCACCAGCCCCCTTTTGAGCGGGGAGCTGTTTTTT. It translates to CATSPLLSGELFF.

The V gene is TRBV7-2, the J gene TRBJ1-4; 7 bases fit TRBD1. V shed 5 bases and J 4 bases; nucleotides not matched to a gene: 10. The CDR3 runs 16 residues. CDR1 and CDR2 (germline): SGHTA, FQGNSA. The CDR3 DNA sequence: TGTGCCAGCAGCCCCTCGGGACAGACCTTTAATGAAAAACTGTTTTTT. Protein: CASSPSGQTFNEKLFF.

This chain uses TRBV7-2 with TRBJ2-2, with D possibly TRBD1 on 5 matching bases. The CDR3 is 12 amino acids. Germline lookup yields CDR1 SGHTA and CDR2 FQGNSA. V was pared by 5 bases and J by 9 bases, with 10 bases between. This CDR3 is CASSPRARELFF. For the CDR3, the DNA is TGTGCCAGCAGCCCCAGGGCGAGGGAGCTGTTTTTT.

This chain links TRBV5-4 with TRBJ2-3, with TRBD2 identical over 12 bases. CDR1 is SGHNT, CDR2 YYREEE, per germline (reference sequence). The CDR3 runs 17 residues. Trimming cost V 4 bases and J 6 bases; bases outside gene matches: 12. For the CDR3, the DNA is TGTGCCAGCAGCCGCCGACTAGCGGGGGCCCTACGGGATACGCAGTATTTT. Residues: CASSRRLAGALRDTQYF.

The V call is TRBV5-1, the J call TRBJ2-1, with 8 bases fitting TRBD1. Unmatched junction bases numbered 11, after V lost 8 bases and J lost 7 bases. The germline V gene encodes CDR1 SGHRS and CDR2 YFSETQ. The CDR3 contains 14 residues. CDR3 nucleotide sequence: TGCGCCAGTGGTGGGAAACAGGGGGGAAATGAGCAGTTCTTC. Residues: CASGGKQGGNEQFF.

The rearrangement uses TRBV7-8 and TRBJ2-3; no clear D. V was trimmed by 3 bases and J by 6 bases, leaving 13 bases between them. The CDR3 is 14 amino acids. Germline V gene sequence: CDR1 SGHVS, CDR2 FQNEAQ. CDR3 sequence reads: CASSLYNRADTQYF. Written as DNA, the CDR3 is TGTGCCAGCAGCTTGTACAATAGAGCGGATACGCAGTATTTT.

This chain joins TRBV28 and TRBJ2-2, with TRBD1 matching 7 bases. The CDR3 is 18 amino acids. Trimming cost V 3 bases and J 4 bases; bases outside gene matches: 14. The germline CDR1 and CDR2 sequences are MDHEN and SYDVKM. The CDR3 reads CASSLPDRAGYGTGELFF. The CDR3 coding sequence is TGTGCCAGCAGTTTGCCCGACAGGGCAGGATACGGCACCGGGGAGCTGTTTTTT.

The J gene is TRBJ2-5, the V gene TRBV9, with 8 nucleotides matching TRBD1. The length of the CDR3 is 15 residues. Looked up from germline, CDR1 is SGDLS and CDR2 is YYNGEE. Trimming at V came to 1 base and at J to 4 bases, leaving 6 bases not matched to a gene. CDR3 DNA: TGTGCCAGCAGCGTACAGGGGGCTTGGGGAGAGACCCAGTACTTC. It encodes CASSVQGAWGETQYF.